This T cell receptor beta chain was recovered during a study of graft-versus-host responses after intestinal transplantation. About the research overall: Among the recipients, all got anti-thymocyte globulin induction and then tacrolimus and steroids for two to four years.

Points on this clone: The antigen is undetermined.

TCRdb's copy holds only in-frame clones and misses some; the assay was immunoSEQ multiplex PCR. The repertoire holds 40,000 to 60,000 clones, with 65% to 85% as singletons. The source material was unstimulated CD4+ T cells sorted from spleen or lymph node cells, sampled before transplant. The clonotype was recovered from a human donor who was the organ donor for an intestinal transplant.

CDR3 protein: CASSLQYSNQPQHF. The CDR3 nucleotides read TGTGCCAGCAGTTTACAATATAGCAATCAGCCCCAGCATTTT. The chain recombines TRBV27 with TRBJ1-5; D is undetermined. Germline V gene lookup returns CDR1 MNHEY and CDR2 SMNVEV (reference sequence). The CDR3 spans 14 residues. Trimming stripped 2 bases from V and 0 bases from J, with 5 bases between.